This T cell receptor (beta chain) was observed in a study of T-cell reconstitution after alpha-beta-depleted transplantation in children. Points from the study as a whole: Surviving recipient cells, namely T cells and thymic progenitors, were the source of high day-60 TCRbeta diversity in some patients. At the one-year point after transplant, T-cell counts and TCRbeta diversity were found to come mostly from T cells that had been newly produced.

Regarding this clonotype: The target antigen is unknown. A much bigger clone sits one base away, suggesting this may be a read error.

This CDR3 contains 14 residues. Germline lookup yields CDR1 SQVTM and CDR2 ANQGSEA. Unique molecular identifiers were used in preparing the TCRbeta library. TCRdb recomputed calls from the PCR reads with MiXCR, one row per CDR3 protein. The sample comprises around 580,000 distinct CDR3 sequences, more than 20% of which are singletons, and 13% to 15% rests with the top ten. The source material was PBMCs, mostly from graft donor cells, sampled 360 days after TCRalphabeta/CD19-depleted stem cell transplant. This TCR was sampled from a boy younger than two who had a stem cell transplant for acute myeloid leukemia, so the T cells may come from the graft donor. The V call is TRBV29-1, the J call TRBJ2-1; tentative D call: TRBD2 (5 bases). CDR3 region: CSVEVGGHYNKQFF. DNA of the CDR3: TGCAGCGTTGAAGTCGGCGGGCACTACAATAAGCAGTTCTTC.